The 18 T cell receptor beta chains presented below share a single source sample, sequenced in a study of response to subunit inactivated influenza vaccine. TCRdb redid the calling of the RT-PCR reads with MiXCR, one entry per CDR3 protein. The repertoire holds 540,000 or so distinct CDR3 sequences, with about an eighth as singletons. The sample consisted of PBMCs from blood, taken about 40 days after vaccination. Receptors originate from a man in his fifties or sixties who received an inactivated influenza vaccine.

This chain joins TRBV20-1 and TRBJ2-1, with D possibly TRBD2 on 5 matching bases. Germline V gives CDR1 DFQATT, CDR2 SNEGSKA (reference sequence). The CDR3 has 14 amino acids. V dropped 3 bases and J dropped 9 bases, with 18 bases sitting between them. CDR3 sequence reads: CSARQRLVGSEQFF. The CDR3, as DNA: TGCAGTGCTAGGCAGCGGCTGGTTGGGAGTGAGCAGTTCTTC.

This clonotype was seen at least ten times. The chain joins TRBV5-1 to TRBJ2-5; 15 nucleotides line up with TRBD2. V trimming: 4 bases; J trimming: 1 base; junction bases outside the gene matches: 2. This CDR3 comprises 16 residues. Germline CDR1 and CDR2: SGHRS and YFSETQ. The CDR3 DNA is TGCGCCAGCAGCCCGGGACTAGCGGGGGGCCAAGAGACCCAGTACTTC. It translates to CASSPGLAGGQETQYF.

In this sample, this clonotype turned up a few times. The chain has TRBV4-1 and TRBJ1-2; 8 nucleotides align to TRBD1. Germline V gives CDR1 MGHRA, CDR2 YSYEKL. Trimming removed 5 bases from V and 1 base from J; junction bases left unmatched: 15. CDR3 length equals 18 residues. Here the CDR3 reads CASSSAPIGQGRNYGYTF. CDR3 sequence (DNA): TGCGCCAGCAGCTCCGCTCCTATAGGACAGGGCCGTAACTATGGCTACACCTTC.

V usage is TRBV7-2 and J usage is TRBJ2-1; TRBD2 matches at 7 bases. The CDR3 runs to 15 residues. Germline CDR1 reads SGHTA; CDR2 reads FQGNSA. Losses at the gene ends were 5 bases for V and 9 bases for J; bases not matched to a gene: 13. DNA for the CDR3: TGTGCCAGCAGCCTCTGGGGGGGAGATCGGGGTGAGCAGTTCTTC. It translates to CASSLWGGDRGEQFF.

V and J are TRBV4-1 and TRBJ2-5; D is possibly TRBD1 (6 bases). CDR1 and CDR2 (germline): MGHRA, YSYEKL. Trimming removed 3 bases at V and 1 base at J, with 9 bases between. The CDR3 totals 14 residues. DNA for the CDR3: TGCGCCAGCAGCCAGTGGGGGCTCCAAGAGACCCAGTACTTC. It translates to CASSQWGLQETQYF.

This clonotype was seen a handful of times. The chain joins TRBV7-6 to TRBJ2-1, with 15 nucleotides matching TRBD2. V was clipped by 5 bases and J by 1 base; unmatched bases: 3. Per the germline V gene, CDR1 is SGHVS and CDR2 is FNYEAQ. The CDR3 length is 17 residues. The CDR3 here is CASSAGLAGGSYNEQFF. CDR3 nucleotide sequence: TGTGCCAGCAGCGCAGGACTAGCGGGAGGGTCCTACAATGAGCAGTTCTTC.

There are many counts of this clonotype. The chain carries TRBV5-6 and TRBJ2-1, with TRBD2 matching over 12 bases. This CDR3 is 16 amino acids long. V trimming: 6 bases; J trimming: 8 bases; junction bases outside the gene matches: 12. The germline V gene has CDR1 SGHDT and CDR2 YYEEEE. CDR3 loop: CASTSRRLAGVDEQFF. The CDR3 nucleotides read TGTGCCAGCACCTCGCGCCGACTAGCGGGAGTGGATGAGCAGTTCTTC.

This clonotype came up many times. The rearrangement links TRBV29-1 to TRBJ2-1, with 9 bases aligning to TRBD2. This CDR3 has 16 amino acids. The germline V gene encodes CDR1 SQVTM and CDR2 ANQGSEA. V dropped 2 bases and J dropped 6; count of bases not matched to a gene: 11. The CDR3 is CSVESSGRIWGNEQFF. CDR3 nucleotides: TGCAGCGTTGAATCCAGCGGGAGGATATGGGGCAATGAGCAGTTCTTC.

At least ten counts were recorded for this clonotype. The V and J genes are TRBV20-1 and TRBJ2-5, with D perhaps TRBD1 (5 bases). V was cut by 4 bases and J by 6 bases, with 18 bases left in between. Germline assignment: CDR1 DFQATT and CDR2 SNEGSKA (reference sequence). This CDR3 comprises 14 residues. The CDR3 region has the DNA TGCAGTGCTAATCCGATGGGGCCTATGAAGACCCAGTACTTC. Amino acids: CSANPMGPMKTQYF.

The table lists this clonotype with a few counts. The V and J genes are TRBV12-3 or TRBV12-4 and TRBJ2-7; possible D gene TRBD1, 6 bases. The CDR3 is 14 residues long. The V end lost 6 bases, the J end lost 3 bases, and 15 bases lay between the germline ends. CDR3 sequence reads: CASSRTASGYEQYF. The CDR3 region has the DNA TGTGCCAGCAGCCGGACAGCCTCGGGCTACGAGCAGTACTTC.

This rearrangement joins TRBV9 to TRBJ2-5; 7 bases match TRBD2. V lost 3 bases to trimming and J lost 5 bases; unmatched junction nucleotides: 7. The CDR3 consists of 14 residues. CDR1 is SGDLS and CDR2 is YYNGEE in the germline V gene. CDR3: CASSAPGGLETQYF. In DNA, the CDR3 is TGTGCCAGCAGCGCTCCGGGAGGATTGGAGACCCAGTACTTC.

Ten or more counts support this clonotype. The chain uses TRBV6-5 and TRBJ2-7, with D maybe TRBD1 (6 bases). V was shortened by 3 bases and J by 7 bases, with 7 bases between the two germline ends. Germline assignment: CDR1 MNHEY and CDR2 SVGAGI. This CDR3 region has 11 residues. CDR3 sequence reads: CASSYRGEQYF. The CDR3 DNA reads TGTGCCAGCAGTTATAGGGGGGAGCAGTACTTC.

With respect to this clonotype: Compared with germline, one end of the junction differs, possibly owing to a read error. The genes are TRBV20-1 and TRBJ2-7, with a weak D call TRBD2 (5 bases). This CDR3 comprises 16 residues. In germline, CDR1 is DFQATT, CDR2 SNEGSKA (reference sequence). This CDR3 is CSARSLRLAETYVQYF. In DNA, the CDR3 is TGCAGTGCTAGGTCTCTGCGGCTAGCCGAAACCTACGTGCAGTACTTC.

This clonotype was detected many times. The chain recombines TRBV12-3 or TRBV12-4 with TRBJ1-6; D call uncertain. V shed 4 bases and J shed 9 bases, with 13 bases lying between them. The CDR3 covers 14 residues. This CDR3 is CASSSLGILSPLHF. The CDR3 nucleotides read TGTGCCAGCAGTTCACTCGGGATTCTTTCACCCCTCCACTTT.

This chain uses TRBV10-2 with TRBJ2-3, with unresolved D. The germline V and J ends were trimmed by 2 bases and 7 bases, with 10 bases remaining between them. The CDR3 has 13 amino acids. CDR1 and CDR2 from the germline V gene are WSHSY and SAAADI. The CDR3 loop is CASSETMDHTQYF. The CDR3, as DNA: TGCGCCAGCAGTGAGACCATGGACCATACGCAGTATTTT.

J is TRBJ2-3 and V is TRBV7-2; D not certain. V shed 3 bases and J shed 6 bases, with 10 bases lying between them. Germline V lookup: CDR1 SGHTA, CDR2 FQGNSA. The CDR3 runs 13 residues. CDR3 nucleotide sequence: TGTGCCAGCAGCTTTTCCGGGCTGGATACGCAGTATTTT. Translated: CASSFSGLDTQYF.

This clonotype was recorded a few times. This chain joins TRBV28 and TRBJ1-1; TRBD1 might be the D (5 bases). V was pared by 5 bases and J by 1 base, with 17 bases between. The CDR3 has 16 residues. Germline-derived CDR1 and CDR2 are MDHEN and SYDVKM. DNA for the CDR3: TGTGCCAGCAGTAGTTGGGGGTGGCAAGGGAACACTGAAGCTTTCTTT. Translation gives CASSSWGWQGNTEAFF. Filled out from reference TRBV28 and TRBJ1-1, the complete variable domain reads DVKVTQSSRYLVKRTGEKVFLECVQDMDHENMFWYRQDPGLGLRLIYFSYDVKMKEKGDIPEGYSVSREKKERFSLILESASTNQTSMYLCASSSWGWQGNTEAFFGQGTRLTVV.

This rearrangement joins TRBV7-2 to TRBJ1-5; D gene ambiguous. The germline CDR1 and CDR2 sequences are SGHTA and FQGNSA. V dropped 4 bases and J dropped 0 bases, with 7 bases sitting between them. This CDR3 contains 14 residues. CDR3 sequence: CASSSRNSNQPQHF. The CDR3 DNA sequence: TGTGCCAGCAGCTCCCGCAATAGCAATCAGCCCCAGCATTTT.